Listed below are T cell receptor beta chains from one sample, sequenced in a study of Graves' ophthalmopathy and Graves' hyperthyroidism. TCRdb analysed the multiplex PCR reads with MiXCR anew, one entry per CDR3 protein. Of a few hundred thousand distinct CDR3 sequences listed, about 18% are singletons. The sequenced material came from peripheral blood. The receptors come from an adult woman with stable Graves' hyperthyroidism. Both conserved end residues are part of each CDR3. Each record gives: V gene, CDR3 protein.

TRBV30 CAWSPLQHSPYEQYF
TRBV12-3/TRBV12-4 CASSPVVEAGELFF
TRBV28 CASSSPDTEAFF
TRBV6-5 CASSSQPPETQYF
TRBV28 CASSSPTSGQETQYF
TRBV10-3 CAISDRDRGRNEQYF
TRBV6-8 CASSPVQGGRTGELFF
TRBV5-5 CASSLFVPGNTIYF
TRBV9 CASSPGRADNSPLHF
TRBV2 CASKGASNYGYTF
TRBV12-3/TRBV12-4 CASSLANLVNTEAFF
TRBV5-1 CASSKGPEHQETQYF